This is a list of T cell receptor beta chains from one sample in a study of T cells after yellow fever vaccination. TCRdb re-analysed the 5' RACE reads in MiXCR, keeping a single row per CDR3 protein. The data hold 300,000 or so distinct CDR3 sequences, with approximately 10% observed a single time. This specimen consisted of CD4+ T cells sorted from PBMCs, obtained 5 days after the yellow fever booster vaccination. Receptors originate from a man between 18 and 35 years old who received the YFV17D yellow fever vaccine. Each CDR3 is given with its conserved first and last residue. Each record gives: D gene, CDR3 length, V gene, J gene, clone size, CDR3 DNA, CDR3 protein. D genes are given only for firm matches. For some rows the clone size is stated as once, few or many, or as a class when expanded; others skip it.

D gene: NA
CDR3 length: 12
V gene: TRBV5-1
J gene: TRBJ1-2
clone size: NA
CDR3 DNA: TGCGCCAGCAGGGATCAGGGTGTTGGCTACACCTTC
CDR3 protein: CASRDQGVGYTF

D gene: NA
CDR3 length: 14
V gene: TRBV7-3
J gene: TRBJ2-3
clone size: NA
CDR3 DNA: TGTGCCAGCAGCTTGAGGGCAGCTTCTGATACGCAGTATTTT
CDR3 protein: CASSLRAASDTQYF

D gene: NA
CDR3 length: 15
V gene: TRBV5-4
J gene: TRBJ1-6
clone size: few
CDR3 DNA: TGTGCCAGCAGCTTGGGGTCTCAGGGACCTTCACCCCTCCACTTT
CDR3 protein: CASSLGSQGPSPLHF

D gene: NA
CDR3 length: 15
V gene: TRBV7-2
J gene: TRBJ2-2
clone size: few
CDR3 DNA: TGTGCCATCAATGACTTGCCTTCGAACACCGGGGAGCTGTTTTTT
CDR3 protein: CAINDLPSNTGELFF

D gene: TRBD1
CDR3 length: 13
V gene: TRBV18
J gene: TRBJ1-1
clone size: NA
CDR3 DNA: TGTGCCAGCACAGACAGGGCGAACACTGAAGCTTTCTTT
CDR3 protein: CASTDRANTEAFF

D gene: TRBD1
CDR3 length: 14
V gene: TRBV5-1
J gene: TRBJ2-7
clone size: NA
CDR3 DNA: TGCGCCAGCAGCCAAAGGACAGGGGGTTACGAGCAGTACTTC
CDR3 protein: CASSQRTGGYEQYF

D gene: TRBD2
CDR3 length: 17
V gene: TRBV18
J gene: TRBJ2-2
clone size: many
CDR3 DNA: TGTGCCAGCTCACCATCACTAGCGGGGGGAAACACCGGGGAGCTGTTTTTT
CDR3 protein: CASSPSLAGGNTGELFF

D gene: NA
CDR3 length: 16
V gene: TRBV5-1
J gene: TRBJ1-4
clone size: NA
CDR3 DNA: TGCGCCAGCAGCTTGGCCGCGGGGACAACTAATGAAAAACTGTTTTTT
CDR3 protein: CASSLAAGTTNEKLFF

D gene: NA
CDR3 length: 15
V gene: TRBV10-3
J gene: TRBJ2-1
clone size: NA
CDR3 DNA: TGTGCCATCAGTGCTACCGGGTCGACCTACAATGAGCAGTTCTTC
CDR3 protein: CAISATGSTYNEQFF

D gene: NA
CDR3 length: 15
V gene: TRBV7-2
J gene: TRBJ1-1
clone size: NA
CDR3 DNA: TGTGCCAGCAGCTTAGTTTCGGGGACTTACACTGAAGCTTTCTTT
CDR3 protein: CASSLVSGTYTEAFF

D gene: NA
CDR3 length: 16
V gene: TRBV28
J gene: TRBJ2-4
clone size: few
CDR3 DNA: TGTGCCAGCAGTCCCTGGGGGGCAGGGCCAAGGAACATTCAGTACTTC
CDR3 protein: CASSPWGAGPRNIQYF

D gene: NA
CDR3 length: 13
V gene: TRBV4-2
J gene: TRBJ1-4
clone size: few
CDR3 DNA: TGTGCCAGCACCCGACAGTCCGGTGAAAAACTGTTTTTT
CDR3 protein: CASTRQSGEKLFF

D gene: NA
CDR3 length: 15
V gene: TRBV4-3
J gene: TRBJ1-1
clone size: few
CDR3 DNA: TGCGCCAGCAGCCAAGTTGGGGCAGCGAACACTGAAGCTTTCTTT
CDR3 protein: CASSQVGAANTEAFF

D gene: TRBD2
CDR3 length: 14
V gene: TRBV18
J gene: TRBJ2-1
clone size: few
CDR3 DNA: TGTGCCAGCTCCCCGGGACTAGCTAACAATGAGCAGTTCTTC
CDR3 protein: CASSPGLANNEQFF

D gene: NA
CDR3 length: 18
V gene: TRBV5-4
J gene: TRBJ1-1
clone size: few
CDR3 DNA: TGTGCCAGCAGCTTGGCCCCGGGGGGTGGGCACCTCTACGCTGAAGCTTTCTTT
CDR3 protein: CASSLAPGGGHLYAEAFF

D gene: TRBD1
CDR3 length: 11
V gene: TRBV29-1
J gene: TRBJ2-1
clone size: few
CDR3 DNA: TGCAGCCTTGACAGGGGTGGTGAGCAGTTCTTC
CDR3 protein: CSLDRGGEQFF

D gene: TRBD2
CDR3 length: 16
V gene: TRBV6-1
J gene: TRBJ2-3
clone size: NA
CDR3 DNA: TGTGCCAGCAGTGTCACTAGCGGGGGGCGCACAGATACGCAGTATTTT
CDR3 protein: CASSVTSGGRTDTQYF

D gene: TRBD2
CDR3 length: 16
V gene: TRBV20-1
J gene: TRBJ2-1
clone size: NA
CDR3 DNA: TGCAGTGCAAGGAGTCTAGCGGGGGCAGAATACAATGAGCAGTTCTTC
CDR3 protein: CSARSLAGAEYNEQFF